The clone carrying this T cell receptor (beta chain) was found many times. The antigen is unknown. With iRepertoire HTBI primers and Arm-PCR of CDR3 regions, TCR beta libraries were built. Via MiXCR, TCRdb re-called the multiplex PCR reads, giving one row per CDR3 protein. This sample has 510,000 or so distinct CDR3 sequences; approximately 12% occur once, and the top ten carry around 10%. Time point given: newly diagnosed GD, antithyroid drugs for less than 3 months. PBMC-derived RNA was used for the TCR library. These data are taken from a study of regulatory T cells in long-lasting Graves disease. Germline assignment: CDR1 MNHNS and CDR2 SASEGT. CDR3 length: 12 amino acids. The germline V and J ends were trimmed by 7 bases and 5 bases, with 11 bases remaining between them. Study-wide results and limits: Rather than thyroid tissue, only peripheral blood underwent study. Graves' patients with persistent disease showed TCR diversity lower than patients newly diagnosed.

This same sample was also part of a study on T cells in Graves' hyperthyroidism and ophthalmopathy. That investigation notes: The primer set for the first-round RT-PCR of the TCR CDR3 was HTBI. A model of 13 V-J features distinguished ophthalmopathy from stable hyperthyroidism.

The genes are TRBV6-1 and TRBJ1-1, with a weak D call TRBD1 (5 bases). The receptor's source is a woman aged 25 to 39 with Graves disease. The sample consisted of peripheral blood mononuclear cells (PBMCs), taken at new diagnosis, from a patient treated with antithyroid drugs. CDR3 loop: CASKGLRTEAFF. The CDR3 DNA follows: TGTGCCAGCAAGGGACTAAGGACTGAAGCTTTCTTT.